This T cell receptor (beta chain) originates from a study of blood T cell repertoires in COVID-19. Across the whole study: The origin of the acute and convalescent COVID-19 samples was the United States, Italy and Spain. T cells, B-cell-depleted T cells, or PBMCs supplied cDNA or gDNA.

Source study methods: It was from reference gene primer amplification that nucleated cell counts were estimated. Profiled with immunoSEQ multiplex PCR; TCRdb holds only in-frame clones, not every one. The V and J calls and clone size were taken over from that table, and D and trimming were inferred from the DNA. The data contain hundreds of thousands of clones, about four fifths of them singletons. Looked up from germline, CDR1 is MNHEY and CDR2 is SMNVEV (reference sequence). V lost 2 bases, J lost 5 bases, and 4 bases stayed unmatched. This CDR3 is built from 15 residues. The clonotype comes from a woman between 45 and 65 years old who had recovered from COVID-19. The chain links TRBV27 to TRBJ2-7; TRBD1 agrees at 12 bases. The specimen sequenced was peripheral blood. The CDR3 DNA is TGTGCCAGCAGTTTACAGGGACAGGGGGCGAACGAGCAGTACTTC. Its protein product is CASSLQGQGANEQYF.